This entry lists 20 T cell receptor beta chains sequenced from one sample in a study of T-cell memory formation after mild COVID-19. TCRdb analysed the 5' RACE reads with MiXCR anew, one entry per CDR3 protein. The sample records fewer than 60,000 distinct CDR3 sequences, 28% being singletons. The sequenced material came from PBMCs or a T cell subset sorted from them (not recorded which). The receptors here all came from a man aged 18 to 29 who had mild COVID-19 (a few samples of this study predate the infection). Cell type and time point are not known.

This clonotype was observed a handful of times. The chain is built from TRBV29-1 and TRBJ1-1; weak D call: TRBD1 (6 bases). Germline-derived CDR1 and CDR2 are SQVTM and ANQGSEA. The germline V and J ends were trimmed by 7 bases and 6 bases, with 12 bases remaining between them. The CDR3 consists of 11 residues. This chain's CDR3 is CSGDRPPEAFF. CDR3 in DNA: TGCAGCGGCGACAGGCCCCCTGAAGCTTTCTTT.

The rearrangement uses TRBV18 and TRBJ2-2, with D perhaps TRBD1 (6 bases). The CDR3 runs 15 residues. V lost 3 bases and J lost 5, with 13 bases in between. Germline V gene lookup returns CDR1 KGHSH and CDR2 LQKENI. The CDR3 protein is CASSPLDSRTGELFF. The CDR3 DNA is TGTGCCAGCTCACCTCTGGACAGTCGGACCGGGGAGCTGTTTTTT.

CDR3 DNA sequence: TGTGCCAGCAGCTATTCCTACCCCCCGTCTAGCAATCAGCCCCAGCATTTT. It codes for CASSYSYPPSSNQPQHF. The J gene is TRBJ1-5, the V gene TRBV6-5; D gene uncertain. The length of the CDR3 is 17 residues. The ends were cut back, 6 bases at V and 0 bases at J, with 18 bases in the middle. CDR1 is MNHEY and CDR2 is SVGAGI in the germline V gene.

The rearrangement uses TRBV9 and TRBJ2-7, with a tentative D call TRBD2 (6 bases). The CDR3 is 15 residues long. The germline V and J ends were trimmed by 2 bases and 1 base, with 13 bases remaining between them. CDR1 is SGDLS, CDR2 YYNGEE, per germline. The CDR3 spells CASSVGTGISYEQYF. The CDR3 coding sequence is TGTGCCAGCAGCGTTGGGACTGGAATATCCTACGAGCAGTACTTC.

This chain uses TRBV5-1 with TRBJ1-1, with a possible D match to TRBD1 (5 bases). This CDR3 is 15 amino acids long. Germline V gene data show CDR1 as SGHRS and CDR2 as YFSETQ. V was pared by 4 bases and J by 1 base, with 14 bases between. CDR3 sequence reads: CASSPRRTPNTEAFF. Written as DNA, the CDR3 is TGCGCCAGCAGCCCGAGACGGACACCGAACACTGAAGCTTTCTTT.

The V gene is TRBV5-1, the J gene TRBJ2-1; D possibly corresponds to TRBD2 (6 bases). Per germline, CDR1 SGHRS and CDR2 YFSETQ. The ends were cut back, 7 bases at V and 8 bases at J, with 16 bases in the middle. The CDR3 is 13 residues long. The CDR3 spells CASRGEDDDEQFF. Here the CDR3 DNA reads TGCGCCAGCCGCGGGGAGGATGATGATGAGCAGTTCTTC.

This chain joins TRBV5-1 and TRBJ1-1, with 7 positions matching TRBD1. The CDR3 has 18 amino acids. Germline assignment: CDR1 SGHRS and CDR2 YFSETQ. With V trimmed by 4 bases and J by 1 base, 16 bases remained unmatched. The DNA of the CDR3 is TGCGCCAGCAGCGAATGGAAACCAACGACAGGGCGGAACACTGAAGCTTTCTTT. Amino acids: CASSEWKPTTGRNTEAFF.

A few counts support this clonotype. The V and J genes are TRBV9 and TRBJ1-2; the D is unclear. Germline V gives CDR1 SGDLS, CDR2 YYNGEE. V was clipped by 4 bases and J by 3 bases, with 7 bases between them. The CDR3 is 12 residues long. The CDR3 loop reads CASSPVHYGYTF. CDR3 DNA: TGTGCCAGCAGCCCGGTGCACTATGGCTACACCTTC.

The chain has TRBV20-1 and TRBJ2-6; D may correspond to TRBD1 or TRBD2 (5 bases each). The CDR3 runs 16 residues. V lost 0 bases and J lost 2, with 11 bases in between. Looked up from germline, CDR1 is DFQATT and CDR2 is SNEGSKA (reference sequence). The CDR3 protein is CSARDSMGPGANVLTF. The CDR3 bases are TGCAGTGCTAGAGATTCTATGGGACCTGGGGCCAACGTCCTGACTTTC.

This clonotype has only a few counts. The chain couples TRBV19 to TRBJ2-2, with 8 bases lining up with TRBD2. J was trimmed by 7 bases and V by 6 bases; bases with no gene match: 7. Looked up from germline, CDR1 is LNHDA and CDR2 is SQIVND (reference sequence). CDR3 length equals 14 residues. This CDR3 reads CASSPGGPGGELFF. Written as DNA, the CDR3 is TGTGCCAGTAGCCCGGGGGGGCCGGGCGGGGAGCTGTTTTTT.

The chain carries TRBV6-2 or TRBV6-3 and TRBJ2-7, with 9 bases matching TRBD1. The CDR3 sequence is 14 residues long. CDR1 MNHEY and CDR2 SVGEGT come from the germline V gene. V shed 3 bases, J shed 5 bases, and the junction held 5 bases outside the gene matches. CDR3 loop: CASSYDRGIHEQYF. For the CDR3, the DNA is TGTGCCAGCAGTTATGACAGGGGGATCCACGAGCAGTACTTC.

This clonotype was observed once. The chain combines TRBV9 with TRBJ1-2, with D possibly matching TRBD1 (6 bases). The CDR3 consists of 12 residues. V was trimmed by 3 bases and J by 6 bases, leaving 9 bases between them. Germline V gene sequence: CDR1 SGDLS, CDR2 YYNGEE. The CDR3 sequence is CASSGGGNGYTF. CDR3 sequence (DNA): TGTGCCAGCAGCGGAGGGGGAAATGGCTACACCTTC.

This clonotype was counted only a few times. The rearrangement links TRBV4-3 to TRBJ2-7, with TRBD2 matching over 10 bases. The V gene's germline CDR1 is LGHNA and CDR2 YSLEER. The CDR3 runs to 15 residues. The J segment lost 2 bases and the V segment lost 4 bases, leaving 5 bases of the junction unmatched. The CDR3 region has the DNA TGCGCCAGCAGCCGGGGAGCGGGAGGGGCCTACGAGCAGTACTTC. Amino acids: CASSRGAGGAYEQYF.

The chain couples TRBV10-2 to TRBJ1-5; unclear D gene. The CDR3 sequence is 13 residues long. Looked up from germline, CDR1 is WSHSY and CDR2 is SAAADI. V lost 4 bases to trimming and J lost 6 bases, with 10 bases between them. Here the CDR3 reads CASSGAGTQPQHF. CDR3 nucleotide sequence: TGCGCCAGCAGTGGCGCTGGAACTCAGCCCCAGCATTTT.

In nucleotides, the CDR3 is TGTGCCAGCAGACCTAGGACAGGGGGCGCCTTCGGGGAGCTGTTTTTT. It is translated as CASRPRTGGAFGELFF. The chain joins TRBV28 to TRBJ2-2, with TRBD1 matching over 11 bases. Per germline, CDR1 MDHEN and CDR2 SYDVKM. The V segment lost 6 bases and the J segment 7 bases; nucleotides outside the gene matches: 10. The CDR3 contains 16 residues.

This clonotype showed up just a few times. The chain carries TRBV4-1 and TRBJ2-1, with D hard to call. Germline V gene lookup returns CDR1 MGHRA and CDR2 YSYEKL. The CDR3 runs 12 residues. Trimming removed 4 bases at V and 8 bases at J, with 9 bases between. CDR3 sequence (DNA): TGCGCCAGCAGCCGGCCCTTGGATGAGCAGTTCTTC. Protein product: CASSRPLDEQFF.

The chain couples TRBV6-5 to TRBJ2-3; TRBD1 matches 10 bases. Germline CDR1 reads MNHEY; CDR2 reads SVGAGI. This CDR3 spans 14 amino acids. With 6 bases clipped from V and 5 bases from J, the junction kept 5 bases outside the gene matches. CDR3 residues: CASRPGQGLDTQYF. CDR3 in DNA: TGTGCCAGCAGGCCGGGACAGGGGTTAGATACGCAGTATTTT.

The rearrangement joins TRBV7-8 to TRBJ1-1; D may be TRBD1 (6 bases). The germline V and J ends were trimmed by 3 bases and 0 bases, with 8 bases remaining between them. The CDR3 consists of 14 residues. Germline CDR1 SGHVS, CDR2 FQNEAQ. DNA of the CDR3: TGTGCCAGCAGCTTTACAGGGATGAACACTGAAGCTTTCTTT. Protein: CASSFTGMNTEAFF.

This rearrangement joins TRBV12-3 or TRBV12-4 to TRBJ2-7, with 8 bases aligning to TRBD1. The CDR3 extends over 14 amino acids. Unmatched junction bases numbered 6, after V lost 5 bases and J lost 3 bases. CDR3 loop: CASSQPGQVYEQYF. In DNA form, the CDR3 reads TGTGCCAGCAGTCAACCGGGACAGGTCTACGAGCAGTACTTC.

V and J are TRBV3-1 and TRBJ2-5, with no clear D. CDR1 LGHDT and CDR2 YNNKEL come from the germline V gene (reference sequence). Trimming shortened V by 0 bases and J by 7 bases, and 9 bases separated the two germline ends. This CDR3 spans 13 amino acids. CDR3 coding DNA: TGTGCCAGCAGCCAAGACTGGCGTGGGACCCAGTACTTC. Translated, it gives CASSQDWRGTQYF.